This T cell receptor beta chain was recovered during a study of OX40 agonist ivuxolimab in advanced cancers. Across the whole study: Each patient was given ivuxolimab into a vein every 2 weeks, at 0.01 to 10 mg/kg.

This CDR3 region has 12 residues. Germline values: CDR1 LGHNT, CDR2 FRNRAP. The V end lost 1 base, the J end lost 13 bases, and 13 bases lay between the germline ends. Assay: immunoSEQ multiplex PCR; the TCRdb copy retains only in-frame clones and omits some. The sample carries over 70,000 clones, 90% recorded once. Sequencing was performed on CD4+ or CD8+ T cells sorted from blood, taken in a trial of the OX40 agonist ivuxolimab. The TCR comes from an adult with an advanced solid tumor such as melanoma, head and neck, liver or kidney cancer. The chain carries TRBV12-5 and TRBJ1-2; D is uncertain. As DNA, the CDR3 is TGTGCTAGTGGTTTGGGAGGGTTTGAGGGCACCTTC. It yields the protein CASGLGGFEGTF.